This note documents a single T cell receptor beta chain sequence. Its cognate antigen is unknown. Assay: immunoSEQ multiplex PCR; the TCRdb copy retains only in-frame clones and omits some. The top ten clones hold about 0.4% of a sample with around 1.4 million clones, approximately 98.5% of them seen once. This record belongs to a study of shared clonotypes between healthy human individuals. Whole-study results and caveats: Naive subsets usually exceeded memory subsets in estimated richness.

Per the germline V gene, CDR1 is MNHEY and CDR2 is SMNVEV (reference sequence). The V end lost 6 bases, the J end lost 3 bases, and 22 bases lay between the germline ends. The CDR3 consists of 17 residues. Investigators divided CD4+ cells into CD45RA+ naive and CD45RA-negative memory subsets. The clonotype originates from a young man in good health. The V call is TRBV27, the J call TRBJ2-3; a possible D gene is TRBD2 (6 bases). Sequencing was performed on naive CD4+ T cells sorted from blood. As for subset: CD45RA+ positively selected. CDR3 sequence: CASRIAQGGSQTDTQYF. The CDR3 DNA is TGTGCCAGCAGGATCGCTCAGGGAGGAAGTCAAACAGATACGCAGTATTTT.